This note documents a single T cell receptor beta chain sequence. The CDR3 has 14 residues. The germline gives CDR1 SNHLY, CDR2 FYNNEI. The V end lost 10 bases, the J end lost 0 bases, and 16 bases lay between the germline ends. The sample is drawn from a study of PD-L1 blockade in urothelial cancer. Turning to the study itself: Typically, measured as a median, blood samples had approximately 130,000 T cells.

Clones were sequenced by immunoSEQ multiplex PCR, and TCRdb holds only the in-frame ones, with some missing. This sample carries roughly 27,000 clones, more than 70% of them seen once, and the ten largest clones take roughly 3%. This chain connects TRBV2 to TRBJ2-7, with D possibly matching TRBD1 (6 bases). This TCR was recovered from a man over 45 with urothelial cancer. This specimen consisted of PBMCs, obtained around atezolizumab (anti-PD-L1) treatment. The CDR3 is CATKQGLPSYEQYF. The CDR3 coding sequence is TGTGCCACTAAACAGGGATTACCCTCCTACGAGCAGTACTTC.